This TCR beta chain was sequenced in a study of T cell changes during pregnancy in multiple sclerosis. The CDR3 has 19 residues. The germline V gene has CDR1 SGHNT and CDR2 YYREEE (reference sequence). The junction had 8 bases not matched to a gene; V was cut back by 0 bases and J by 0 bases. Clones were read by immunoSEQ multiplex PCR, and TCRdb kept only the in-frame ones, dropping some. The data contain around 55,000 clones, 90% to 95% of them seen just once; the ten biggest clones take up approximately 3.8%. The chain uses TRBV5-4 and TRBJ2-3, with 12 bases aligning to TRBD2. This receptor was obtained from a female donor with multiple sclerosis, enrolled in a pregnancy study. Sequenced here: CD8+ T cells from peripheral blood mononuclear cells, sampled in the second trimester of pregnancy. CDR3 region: CASSLALAGGWVSTDTQYF. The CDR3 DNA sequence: TGTGCCAGCAGCTTGGCACTAGCGGGAGGATGGGTTAGCACAGATACGCAGTATTTT. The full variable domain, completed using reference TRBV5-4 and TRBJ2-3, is ETGVTQSPTHLIKTRGQQVTLRCSSQSGHNTVSWYQQALGQGPQFIFQYYREEENGRGNFPPRFSGLQFPNYSSELNVNALELDDSALYLCASSLALAGGWVSTDTQYFGPGTRLTVL.